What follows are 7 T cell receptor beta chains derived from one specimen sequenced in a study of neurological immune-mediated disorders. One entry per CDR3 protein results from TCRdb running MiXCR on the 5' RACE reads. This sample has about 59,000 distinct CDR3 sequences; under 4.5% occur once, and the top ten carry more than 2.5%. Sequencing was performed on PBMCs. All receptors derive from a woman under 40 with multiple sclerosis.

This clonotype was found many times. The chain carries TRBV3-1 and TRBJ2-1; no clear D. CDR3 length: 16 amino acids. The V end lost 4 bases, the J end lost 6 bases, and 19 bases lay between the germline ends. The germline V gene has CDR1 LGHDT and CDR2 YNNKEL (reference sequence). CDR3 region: CASSPHSRTLFNEQFF. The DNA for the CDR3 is TGTGCCAGCAGCCCCCATAGTAGGACGCTGTTCAATGAGCAGTTCTTC.

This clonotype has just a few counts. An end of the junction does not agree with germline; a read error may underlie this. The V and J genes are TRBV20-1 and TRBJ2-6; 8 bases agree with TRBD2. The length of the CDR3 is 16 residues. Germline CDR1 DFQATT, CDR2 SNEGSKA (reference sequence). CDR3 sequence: CSASGRAHSGAKVLTF. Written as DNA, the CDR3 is TGCAGTGCTAGCGGGAGGGCCCACTCTGGGGCCAAAGTCCTGACTTTC.

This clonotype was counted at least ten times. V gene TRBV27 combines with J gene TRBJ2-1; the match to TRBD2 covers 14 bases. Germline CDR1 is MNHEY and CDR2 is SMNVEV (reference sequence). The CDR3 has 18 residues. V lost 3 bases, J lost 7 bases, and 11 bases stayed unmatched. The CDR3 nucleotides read TGTGCCAGCAGTTTTCGCGGGACTAGCGGGGGAGGGGGAAATGAGCAGTTCTTC. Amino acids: CASSFRGTSGGGGNEQFF.

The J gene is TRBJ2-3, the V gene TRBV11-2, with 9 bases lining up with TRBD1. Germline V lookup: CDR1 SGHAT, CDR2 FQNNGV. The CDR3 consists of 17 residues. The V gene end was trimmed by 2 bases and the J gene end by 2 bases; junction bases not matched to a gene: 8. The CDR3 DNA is TGTGCCAGCAGCTTATCCCTCACAGGGGGCAACACAGATACGCAGTATTTT. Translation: CASSLSLTGGNTDTQYF. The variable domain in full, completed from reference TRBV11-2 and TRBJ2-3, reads EAGVAQSPRYKIIEKRQSVAFWCNPISGHATLYWYQQILGQGPKLLIQFQNNGVVDDSQLPKDRFSAERLKGVDSTLKIQPAKLEDSAVYLCASSLSLTGGNTDTQYFGPGTRLTVL.

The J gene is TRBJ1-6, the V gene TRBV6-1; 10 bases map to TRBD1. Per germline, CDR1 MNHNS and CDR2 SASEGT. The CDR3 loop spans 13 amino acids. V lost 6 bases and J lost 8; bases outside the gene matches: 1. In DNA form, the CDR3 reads TGTGCCAGCAGGACAGGGGGCGATTCACCCCTCCACTTT. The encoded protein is CASRTGGDSPLHF.

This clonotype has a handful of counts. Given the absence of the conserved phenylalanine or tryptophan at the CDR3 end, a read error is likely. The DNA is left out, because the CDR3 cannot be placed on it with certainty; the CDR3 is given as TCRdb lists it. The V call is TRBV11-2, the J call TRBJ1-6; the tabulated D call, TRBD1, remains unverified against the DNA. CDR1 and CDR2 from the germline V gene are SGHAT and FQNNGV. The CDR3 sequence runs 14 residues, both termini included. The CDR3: CASSPQGFNSPLNC.

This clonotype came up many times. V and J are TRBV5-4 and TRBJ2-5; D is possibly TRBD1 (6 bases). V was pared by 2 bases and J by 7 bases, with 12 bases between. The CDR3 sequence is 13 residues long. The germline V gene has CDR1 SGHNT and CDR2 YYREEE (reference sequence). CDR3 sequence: CASSLDRSGTQYF. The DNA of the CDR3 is TGTGCCAGCAGCTTAGACAGGAGCGGGACCCAGTACTTC.